The 21 T cell receptor beta chains presented below share a single source sample, sequenced in a study of blood T cell repertoires in COVID-19. The assay was immunoSEQ multiplex PCR, and TCRdb's table has in-frame clones only and misses some. Found here are approximately 100,000 clones, around 92% of them singletons; the top ten hold around 6%. Sequences were obtained from peripheral blood. Source of these receptors: a man in his forties or fifties with active COVID-19.

V usage is TRBV5-1 and J usage is TRBJ2-1; 9 bases line up with TRBD1. Germline V gene lookup returns CDR1 SGHRS and CDR2 YFSETQ. V lost 6 bases, J lost 7 bases, and 11 bases stayed unmatched. This CDR3 spans 15 amino acids. In DNA, the CDR3 is TGCGCCAGCACAAATACAGGGGGCTCGGAAAATGAGCAGTTCTTC. Translating it yields CASTNTGGSENEQFF.

This rearrangement joins TRBV19 to TRBJ2-1; 10 nucleotides line up with TRBD2. This CDR3 spans 15 amino acids. Germline V gene data show CDR1 as LNHDA and CDR2 as SQIVND (reference sequence). Trimming cost V 7 bases and J 6 bases; bases outside gene matches: 9. CDR3 in DNA: TGTGCCAGTACTACCCTAGCGGGAGTAGGCAATGAGCAGTTCTTC. It is translated as CASTTLAGVGNEQFF. The full variable domain, with the rest looked up from reference TRBV19 and TRBJ2-1, is DGGITQSPKYLFRKEGQNVTLSCEQNLNHDAMYWYRQDPGQGLRLIYYSQIVNDFQKGDIAEGYSVSREKKESFPLTVTSAQKNPTAFYLCASTTLAGVGNEQFFGPGTRLTVL.

The chain links TRBV24-1 to TRBJ2-2; 15 bases match TRBD2. With 9 bases clipped from V and 3 bases from J, the junction kept 10 bases outside the gene matches. Germline V lookup: CDR1 KGHDR, CDR2 SFDVKD. The CDR3 runs 18 residues. The CDR3 here is CATGKGLAGGADTGELFF. The CDR3 DNA follows: TGTGCCACCGGGAAGGGACTAGCGGGAGGTGCGGACACCGGGGAGCTGTTTTTT.

The gene calls are TRBV29-1 and TRBJ2-5; D may be TRBD2 (5 bases). V was shortened by 7 bases and J by 6 bases, with 18 bases between the two germline ends. CDR1 is SQVTM, CDR2 ANQGSEA, per germline. This CDR3 is built from 13 residues. CDR3 in amino acids: CSGRQEGVKTQYF. Here the CDR3 DNA reads TGCAGCGGGAGACAAGAGGGCGTGAAGACCCAGTACTTC. The entire variable domain, with the rest obtained from reference TRBV29-1 and TRBJ2-5, is as follows: SAVISQKPSRDICQRGTSLTIQCQVDSQVTMMFWYRQQPGQSLTLIATANQGSEATYESGFVIDKFPISRPNLTFSTLTVSNMSPEDSSIYLCSGRQEGVKTQYFGPGTRLLVL.

The chain employs TRBV11-3 and TRBJ2-1, with 13 bases fitting TRBD2. The germline V gene has CDR1 SGHNT and CDR2 YENEEA. The CDR3 runs to 16 residues. The V and J ends lost 5 bases and 8 bases, in that order; junction bases with no gene match: 9. The CDR3 coding sequence is TGTGCCAGCAGCCAAGGGACTAGCGGGATTTACGATGAGCAGTTCTTC. Amino acids: CASSQGTSGIYDEQFF.

The chain links TRBV7-9 to TRBJ2-5; 7 bases agree with TRBD2. V was clipped by 7 bases and J by 4 bases; unmatched bases: 9. Germline CDR1 is SEHNR and CDR2 is FQNEAQ (reference sequence). The CDR3 contains 14 residues. The CDR3 spells CASTQAGEIETQYF. CDR3 DNA: TGTGCCAGCACCCAGGCGGGGGAGATAGAGACCCAGTACTTC.

This clone has a single count. The J gene is TRBJ2-5, the V gene TRBV5-4; 13 positions agree with TRBD2. J gave up 5 bases and V 3 bases, and 4 bases lay outside the gene matches. Germline V gene data show CDR1 as SGHNT and CDR2 as YYREEE (reference sequence). The CDR3 contains 15 residues. This CDR3 reads CASSSSGLAGETQYF. In nucleotides, the CDR3 is TGTGCCAGCAGCTCTTCGGGACTAGCGGGGGAGACCCAGTACTTC.

This chain joins TRBV28 and TRBJ1-1; D unclear. Germline values: CDR1 MDHEN, CDR2 SYDVKM. This CDR3 spans 13 amino acids. V lost 8 bases and J lost 1, with 11 bases in between. CDR3 DNA: TGTGCCAGCGATCAGGCGGGGAACACTGAAGCTTTCTTT. Protein: CASDQAGNTEAFF.

This rearrangement joins TRBV9 to TRBJ2-6, with D possibly being TRBD1 (5 bases). The germline V gene encodes CDR1 SGDLS and CDR2 YYNGEE. This CDR3 contains 15 residues. V was pared by 4 bases and J by 3 bases, with 11 bases between. CDR3 protein: CASSFQGDGANVLTF. The CDR3 DNA sequence: TGTGCCAGCAGCTTCCAGGGTGATGGGGCCAACGTCCTGACTTTC.

This chain connects TRBV3-1 (or the pseudogene TRBV3-2) to TRBJ2-5; D is unclear. The length of the CDR3 is 14 residues. Trimming removed 4 bases from V and 1 base from J, with 10 bases in between. Germline CDR1 and CDR2: LGHDT and YNNKEL (reference sequence). CDR3 residues: CASSPPGSQETQYF. CDR3 bases: TGTGCCAGCAGCCCACCCGGGTCCCAAGAGACCCAGTACTTC.

The rearrangement uses TRBV29-1 and TRBJ2-3, with TRBD2 identical over 13 bases. Germline CDR1 is SQVTM and CDR2 is ANQGSEA. CDR3 length equals 15 residues. After removal of 8 bases from V and 6 bases from J, the junction contained 11 bases not matched to a gene. CDR3 in amino acids: CSCRGLAGVGDTQYF. The CDR3 DNA reads TGCAGCTGTCGCGGACTAGCGGGAGTTGGGGATACGCAGTATTTT.

The J gene is TRBJ1-2, the V gene TRBV19, with D possibly matching TRBD1 (5 bases). CDR3 length: 14 residues. V was trimmed by 3 bases and J by 7 bases, leaving 15 bases between them. Germline-derived CDR1 and CDR2 are LNHDA and SQIVND (reference sequence). The CDR3 DNA reads as TGTGCCAGTAGTATCGACAGATCAACAGGTGGCTACACCTTC. Amino acids: CASSIDRSTGGYTF.

V and J are TRBV5-6 and TRBJ2-1, with D tentatively TRBD1 (6 bases). The CDR3 length is 15 residues. Looked up from germline, CDR1 is SGHDT and CDR2 is YYEEEE. V lost 1 base and J lost 10, with 18 bases in between. CDR3 nucleotide sequence: TGTGCCAGCAGCTTGTCGACAGGCCGGCGCTTAGAGCAGTTCTTC. Encoded protein: CASSLSTGRRLEQFF. Full variable domain (remainder filled in from reference TRBV5-6 and TRBJ2-1): DAGVTQSPTHLIKTRGQQVTLRCSPKSGHDTVSWYQQALGQGPQFIFQYYEEEERQRGNFPDRFSGHQFPNYSSELNVNALLLGDSALYLCASSLSTGRRLEQFFGPGTRLTVL.

The V call is TRBV19, the J call TRBJ1-2, with D possibly TRBD1 on 6 matching bases. CDR1 LNHDA and CDR2 SQIVND come from the germline V gene (reference sequence). This CDR3 comprises 13 residues. The V end was cut by 7 bases, the J end by 3 bases, with 12 bases between. CDR3 nucleotide sequence: TGTGCCAGTAAACACAGGGATGACTATGGCTACACCTTC. It is translated as CASKHRDDYGYTF.

The chain carries TRBV3-1 (or the pseudogene TRBV3-2) and TRBJ2-6; TRBD2 might be the D (5 bases). In germline, CDR1 is LGHDT, CDR2 YNNKEL (reference sequence). V was cut by 1 base and J by 2 bases, with 6 bases left in between. The CDR3 runs 15 residues. The CDR3 DNA follows: TGTGCCAGCAGCCAAGCCGGGGCTGGGGCCAACGTCCTGACTTTC. Protein product: CASSQAGAGANVLTF.

The chain combines TRBV5-1 with TRBJ1-3, with D possibly matching TRBD1 (6 bases). V lost 0 bases, J lost 2 bases, and 12 bases lay in between. The CDR3 is 16 amino acids. Germline V gives CDR1 SGHRS, CDR2 YFSETQ. Here the CDR3 reads CASSLGGTPTGNTIYF. DNA of the CDR3: TGCGCCAGCAGCTTGGGAGGGACACCAACTGGAAACACCATATATTTT.

The chain is built from TRBV6-4 and TRBJ1-1; TRBD1 aligns across 7 bases. In germline, CDR1 is MRHNA, CDR2 SNTAGT. The CDR3 has 14 residues. V was pared by 6 bases and J by 3 bases, with 7 bases of the junction left unmatched. CDR3 loop: CASRETGRDTEAFF. The CDR3 coding sequence is TGTGCCAGCAGGGAGACAGGGCGGGACACTGAAGCTTTCTTT.

V is TRBV10-3 and J is TRBJ2-1, with TRBD2 matching over 7 bases. V dropped 7 bases and J dropped 6; count of bases not matched to a gene: 6. The CDR3 totals 13 residues. Germline V gives CDR1 ENHRY, CDR2 SYGVKD. The CDR3, as DNA: TGTGCCATCATGCGGGAGTCGGGCAATGAGCAGTTCTTC. The encoded protein is CAIMRESGNEQFF.

This clone was seen once. J is TRBJ1-2 and V is TRBV10-3, with D possibly being TRBD1 (5 bases). V was pared by 3 bases and J by 2 bases, with 16 bases between. The CDR3 contains 16 residues. The germline CDR1 and CDR2 sequences are ENHRY and SYGVKD. The CDR3: CAISDPETVFNYGYTF. CDR3 nucleotide sequence: TGTGCCATCAGTGACCCAGAGACAGTTTTCAACTATGGCTACACCTTC.

The chain is built from TRBV25-1 and TRBJ2-3; 7 bases align to TRBD1. Germline lookup yields CDR1 MGHDK and CDR2 SYGVNS. V was clipped by 4 bases and J by 1 base; unmatched bases: 5. The CDR3 has 15 amino acids. Written as DNA, the CDR3 is TGTGCCAGCAGTGTTGGGACAGCGCGCACAGATACGCAGTATTTT. It codes for CASSVGTARTDTQYF. Together with reference TRBV25-1 and TRBJ2-3, the CDR3 gives the full variable domain: EADIYQTPRYLVIGTGKKITLECSQTMGHDKMYWYQQDPGMELHLIHYSYGVNSTEKGDLSSESTVSRIRTEHFPLTLESARPSHTSQYLCASSVGTARTDTQYFGPGTRLTVL.

The V and J genes are TRBV12-3 or TRBV12-4 and TRBJ1-1; possibly TRBD1 for D (5 bases). The CDR3 is made up of 12 amino acids. The ends were cut back, 9 bases at V and 4 bases at J, with 12 bases in the middle. The CDR3 protein is CARQVPGTEAFF. CDR3 nucleotide sequence: TGTGCCAGACAGGTCCCGGGCACTGAAGCTTTCTTT.